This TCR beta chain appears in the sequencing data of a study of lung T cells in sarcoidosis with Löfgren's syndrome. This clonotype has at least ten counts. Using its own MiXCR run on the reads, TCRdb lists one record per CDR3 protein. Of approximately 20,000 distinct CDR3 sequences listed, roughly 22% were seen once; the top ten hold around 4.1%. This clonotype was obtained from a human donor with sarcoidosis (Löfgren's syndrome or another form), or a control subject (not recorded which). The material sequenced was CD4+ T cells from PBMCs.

The CDR3: CASSIDLRLASSTDTQYF. The CDR3 DNA reads as TGTGCCAGTAGTATAGATCTCAGACTAGCGTCTAGCACAGATACGCAGTATTTT. V gene TRBV19 combines with J gene TRBJ2-3, with 8 bases fitting TRBD2. The CDR3 runs to 18 residues. Germline-derived CDR1 and CDR2 are LNHDA and SQIVND (reference sequence). V dropped 0 bases and J dropped 0; count of bases not matched to a gene: 8.